This T cell receptor (beta chain) comes out of a study of cytomegalovirus exposure and HLA in healthy donors. Overall study: Falling in the Caucasian-associated ancestry cluster were 65% to 90% of approximately 400 genotyped donors. Findings and caveats of the study: Analysis was performed later, and it showed HLA-associated TCR beta chains to be more clonally expanded than equally common others. What was likely a sequencing artifact was a cluster of highly shared sequence variants.

On this clone itself: Its specificity is unknown.

Germline assignment: CDR1 GTSNPN and CDR2 SVGIG (reference sequence). V shed 3 bases and J 5 bases; nucleotides not matched to a gene: 9. There are 15 residues in the CDR3. Researchers ran the PCR with 60 Vbeta and 13 Jbeta primers. The table came from immunoSEQ multiplex PCR; TCRdb's copy has only in-frame clones and leaves some out. Seen here are under 200,000 clones, 84% observed once, and the top ten hold 2% to 3%. The sequencing sample was made of PBMCs. The rearrangement joins TRBV30 to TRBJ1-3, with TRBD1 matching over 8 bases. The origin of this receptor is a woman in her forties or fifties in good health and CMV-seropositive. For the CDR3, the DNA is TGTGCCTGGAGCCACAGGGGGGAGTCGCGAAACACCATATATTTT. Translated: CAWSHRGESRNTIYF.